These T cell receptor beta chains were read from a single sample in a study of blood T cells in healthy people across ages. TCRdb fed the 5' RACE reads into MiXCR, producing one record per CDR3 protein. Of roughly 1,800,000 distinct CDR3 sequences in the sample, just under 50% were seen once. The sequencing input was blood. The receptors here all came from a woman in her thirties or forties in good health. The CDR3 runs from the conserved cysteine through the conserved F or W. A D gene is named only where the DNA matches it firmly. Size is stated for part of the rows, as once, few or many counts, or as a class when the clone is expanded.

v_call	clone_size	j_call	d_call	cdr3_nt	cdr3_aa
TRBV4-2	few	TRBJ2-7	TRBD1	TGTGCCAGCAGCCTAGGAGGACAGGGAAGCGAGCAGTACTTC	CASSLGGQGSEQYF
TRBV7-8	NA	TRBJ2-3	TRBD1	TGTGCCAGCAGCTTAGAATTTAGGGACAGGGCAATCACAGATACGCAGTATTTT	CASSLEFRDRAITDTQYF
TRBV7-3	NA	TRBJ2-1	TRBD1	TGTGCCAGCAGCTTAATACCGGGACAGGGGGCCGATGAGCAGTTCTTC	CASSLIPGQGADEQFF
TRBV9	few	TRBJ1-2	NA	TGTGCCAGCAGCCCGAGCAGACAGCCATACTATGGCTACACCTTC	CASSPSRQPYYGYTF
TRBV3-1	NA	TRBJ2-5	NA	TGTGCCAGCAGCCAAGAACCCCACCCTCAAGAGACCCAGTACTTC	CASSQEPHPQETQYF
TRBV6-6	NA	TRBJ2-3	NA	TGTGCCAGCAGTTACTTTTCCAACAGGCCCGATACGCAGTATTTT	CASSYFSNRPDTQYF
TRBV29-1	NA	TRBJ2-3	TRBD2	TGCAGCGTGGAGCGGGGGGGCCGGGCAGATACGCAGTATTTT	CSVERGGRADTQYF
TRBV15	few	TRBJ2-7	NA	TGTGCCACCAGCACCTTTGGGGCCGAGCAGTACTTC	CATSTFGAEQYF
TRBV9	NA	TRBJ1-2	NA	TGTGCCAGCAGCGCAACGGCGGTCTATGGCTACACCTTC	CASSATAVYGYTF
TRBV20-1	once	TRBJ2-1	TRBD1	TGCAGTGTCGGACAGGGACTCGCTGAGCAGTTCTTC	CSVGQGLAEQFF
TRBV20-1	NA	TRBJ2-3	NA	TGCAGTGCTAGCTTCTTCGGGGGCCCTTTAACAGATACGCAGTATTTT	CSASFFGGPLTDTQYF
TRBV5-1	NA	TRBJ2-4	TRBD1	TGCGCCAGCAGCTTATTGGGACAGTCACTAGCCAAAAACATTCAGTACTTC	CASSLLGQSLAKNIQYF
TRBV27	NA	TRBJ2-3	NA	TGTGCCAGCAGTTCGGAGGGGGCAGGGCCTAGGCAGTATTTT	CASSSEGAGPRQYF
TRBV27	NA	TRBJ2-5	NA	TGTGCCAGCAACCGATGGTCGGATGACCCCCGGGAGACCCAGTACTTC	CASNRWSDDPRETQYF
TRBV5-1	NA	TRBJ2-5	NA	TGCGCCAGCAGCTTAGAAACAGGGACTATAATGAAGACCCAGTACTTC	CASSLETGTIMKTQYF
TRBV6-5	NA	TRBJ2-5	TRBD1	TGTGCCAGCAGTTACTCCCGGGACAGGGCCCATGAGCAGTACTTC	CASSYSRDRAHEQYF